Described below is a single T cell receptor (beta chain) sequence and its context. Repertoires were generated with immunoSEQ multiplex PCR, while TCRdb's copy carries only in-frame clones and drops some. The top ten clones hold 45% to 55% of a sample with 85,000 to 100,000 clones, 60% to 70% of them seen once. The V gene's germline CDR1 is KGHSH and CDR2 LQKENI. V was pared by 3 bases and J by 4 bases, with 3 bases of the junction left unmatched. This CDR3 contains 15 residues. The data were taken from a study of shared clonotypes between healthy human individuals. The V call is TRBV18, the J call TRBJ2-2; 9 positions agree with TRBD2. This receptor was identified in a man aged 25-40 years in good health. Specimen: memory CD8+ T cells sorted from blood. The subset is: CD45RO+ cells pooled with CCR7-negative TemRA cells. CDR3 region: CASSPRAGGTGELFF. CDR3 bases: TGTGCCAGCTCACCGAGAGCGGGAGGCACCGGGGAGCTGTTTTTT.